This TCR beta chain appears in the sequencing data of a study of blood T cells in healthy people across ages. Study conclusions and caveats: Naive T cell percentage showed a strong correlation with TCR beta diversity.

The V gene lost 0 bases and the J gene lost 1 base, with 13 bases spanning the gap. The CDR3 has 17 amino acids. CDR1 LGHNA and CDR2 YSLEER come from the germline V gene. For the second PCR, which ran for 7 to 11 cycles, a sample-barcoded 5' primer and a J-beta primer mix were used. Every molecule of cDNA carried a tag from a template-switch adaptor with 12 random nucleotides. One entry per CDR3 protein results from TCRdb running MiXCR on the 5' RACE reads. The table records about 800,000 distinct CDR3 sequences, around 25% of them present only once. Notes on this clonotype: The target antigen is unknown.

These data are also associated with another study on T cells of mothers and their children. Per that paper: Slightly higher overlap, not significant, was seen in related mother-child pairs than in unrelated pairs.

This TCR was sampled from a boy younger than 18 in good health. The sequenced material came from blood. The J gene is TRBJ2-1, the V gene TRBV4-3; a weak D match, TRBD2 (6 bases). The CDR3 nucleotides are TGCGCCAGCAGCCAAGATGCACTAGCTCTTTCCTACAATGAGCAGTTCTTC. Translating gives CASSQDALALSYNEQFF.